Described below is a single TCR beta chain sequence and its context. The observed sequence ends 3 residues before the CDR3 terminus, with the missing tail filled in from the germline J gene. Measured with immunoSEQ multiplex PCR; TCRdb has only the in-frame clones, and not every one. The data show 25,000 to 35,000 clones, and the top ten clones hold around 8%. CDR3 size: 15 residues. V was pared by 4 bases and J by 5 bases, with 17 bases between. Germline V lookup: CDR1 MNHNS, CDR2 SASEGT. This entry belongs to a study of T cells in women clearing cervical HPV infection. Source material: blood buffy coat. This clonotype was obtained from a woman aged 18-70 years with a cervical HPV16 infection that either progressed to CIN3+ or cleared (not recorded which). The chain combines TRBV6-1 with TRBJ1-1; perhaps TRBD1 as D (6 bases). The covered CDR3 bases are TGTGCCAGCAGTGCCCAAGGGGGTTTAAGAACTGAA. Residues: CASSAQGGLRTE. The whole CDR3 protein is CASSAQGGLRTEAFF.